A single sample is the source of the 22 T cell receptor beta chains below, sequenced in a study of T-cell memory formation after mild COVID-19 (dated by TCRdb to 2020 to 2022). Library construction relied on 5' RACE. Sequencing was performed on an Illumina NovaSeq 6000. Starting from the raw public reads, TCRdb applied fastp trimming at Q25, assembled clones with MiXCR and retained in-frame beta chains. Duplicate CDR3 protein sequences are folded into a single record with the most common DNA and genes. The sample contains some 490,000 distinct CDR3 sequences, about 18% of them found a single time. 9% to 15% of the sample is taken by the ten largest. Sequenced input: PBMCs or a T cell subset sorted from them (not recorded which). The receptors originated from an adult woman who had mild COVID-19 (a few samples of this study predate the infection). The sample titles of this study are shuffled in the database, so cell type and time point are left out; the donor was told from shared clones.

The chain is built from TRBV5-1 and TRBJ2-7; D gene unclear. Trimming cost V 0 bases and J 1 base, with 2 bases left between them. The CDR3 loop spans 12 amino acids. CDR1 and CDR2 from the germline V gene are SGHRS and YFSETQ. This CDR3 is CASSLESYEQYF. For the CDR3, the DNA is TGCGCCAGCAGCTTGGAGTCCTACGAGCAGTACTTC.

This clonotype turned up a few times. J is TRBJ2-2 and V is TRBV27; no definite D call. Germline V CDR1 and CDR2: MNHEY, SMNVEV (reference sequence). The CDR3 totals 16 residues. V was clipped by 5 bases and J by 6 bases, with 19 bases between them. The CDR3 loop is CASSPPPPLQAGELFF. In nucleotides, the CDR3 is TGTGCCAGCAGTCCCCCTCCCCCCCTCCAAGCCGGGGAGCTGTTTTTT.

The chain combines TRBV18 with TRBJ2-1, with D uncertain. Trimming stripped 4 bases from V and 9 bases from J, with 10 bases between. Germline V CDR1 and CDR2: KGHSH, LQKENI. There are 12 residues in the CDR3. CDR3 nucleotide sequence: TGTGCCAGCTCACAACGGATGGGTGAGCAGTTCTTC. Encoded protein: CASSQRMGEQFF.

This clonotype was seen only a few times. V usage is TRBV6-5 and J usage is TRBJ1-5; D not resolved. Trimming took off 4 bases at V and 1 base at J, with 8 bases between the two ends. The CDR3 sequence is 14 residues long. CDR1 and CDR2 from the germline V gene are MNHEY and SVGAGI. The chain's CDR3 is CASSLTASNQPQHF. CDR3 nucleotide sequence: TGTGCCAGCAGTTTGACGGCGAGCAATCAGCCCCAGCATTTT.

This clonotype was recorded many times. The CDR3 nucleotides are TGTGCCAGCAGCCAAGCAGCTAGCGCTAACTACGAGCAGTACTTC. Residues: CASSQAASANYEQYF. The chain uses TRBV4-2 and TRBJ2-7; D is possibly TRBD2 (6 bases). Per the germline V gene, CDR1 is LGHNA and CDR2 is YNFKEQ. The CDR3 is made up of 15 amino acids. V was clipped by 1 base and J by 3 bases, with 13 bases between them.

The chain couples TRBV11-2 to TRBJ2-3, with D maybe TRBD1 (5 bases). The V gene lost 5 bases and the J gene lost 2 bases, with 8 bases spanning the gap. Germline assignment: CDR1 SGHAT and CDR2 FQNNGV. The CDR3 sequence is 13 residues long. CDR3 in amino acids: CASSQGVTDTQYF. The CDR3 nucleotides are TGTGCCAGCAGCCAAGGGGTCACAGATACGCAGTATTTT. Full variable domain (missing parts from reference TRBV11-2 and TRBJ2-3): EAGVAQSPRYKIIEKRQSVAFWCNPISGHATLYWYQQILGQGPKLLIQFQNNGVVDDSQLPKDRFSAERLKGVDSTLKIQPAKLEDSAVYLCASSQGVTDTQYFGPGTRLTVL.

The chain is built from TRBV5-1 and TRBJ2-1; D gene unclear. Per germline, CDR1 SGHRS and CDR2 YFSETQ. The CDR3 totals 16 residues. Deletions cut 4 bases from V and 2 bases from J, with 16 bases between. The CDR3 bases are TGCGCCAGCAGCACCTACAGTAGTAGTGCCTACAATGAGCAGTTCTTC. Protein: CASSTYSSSAYNEQFF. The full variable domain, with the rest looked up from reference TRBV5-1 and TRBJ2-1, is KAGVTQTPRYLIKTRGQQVTLSCSPISGHRSVSWYQQTPGQGLQFLFEYFSETQRNKGNFPGRFSGRQFSNSRSEMNVSTLELGDSALYLCASSTYSSSAYNEQFFGPGTRLTVL.

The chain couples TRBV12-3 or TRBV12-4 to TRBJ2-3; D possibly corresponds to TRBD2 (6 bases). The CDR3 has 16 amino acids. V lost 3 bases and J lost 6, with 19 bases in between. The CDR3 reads CASSFSWAGPMDTQYF. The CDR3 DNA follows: TGTGCCAGCAGTTTTAGTTGGGCGGGACCTATGGATACGCAGTATTTT.

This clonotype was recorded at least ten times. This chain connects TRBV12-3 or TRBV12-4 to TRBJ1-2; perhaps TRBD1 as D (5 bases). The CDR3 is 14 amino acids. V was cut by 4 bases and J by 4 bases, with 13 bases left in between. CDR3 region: CASSSGQGTYGYTF. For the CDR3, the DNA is TGTGCCAGCAGTTCGGGGCAGGGTACCTATGGCTACACCTTC.

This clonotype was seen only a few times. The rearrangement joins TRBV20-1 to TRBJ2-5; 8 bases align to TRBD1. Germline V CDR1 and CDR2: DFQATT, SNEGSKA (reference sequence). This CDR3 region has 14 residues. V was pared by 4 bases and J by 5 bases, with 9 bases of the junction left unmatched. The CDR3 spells CSATPGQGQETQYF. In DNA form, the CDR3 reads TGCAGTGCTACCCCAGGACAGGGCCAGGAGACCCAGTACTTC.

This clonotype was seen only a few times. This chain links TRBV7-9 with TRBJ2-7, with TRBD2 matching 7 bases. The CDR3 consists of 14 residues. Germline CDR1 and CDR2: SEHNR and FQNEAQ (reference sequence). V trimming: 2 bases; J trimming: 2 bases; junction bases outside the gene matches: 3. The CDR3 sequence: CASSLLRGTYEQYF. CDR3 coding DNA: TGTGCCAGCAGCTTACTGCGGGGGACCTACGAGCAGTACTTC.

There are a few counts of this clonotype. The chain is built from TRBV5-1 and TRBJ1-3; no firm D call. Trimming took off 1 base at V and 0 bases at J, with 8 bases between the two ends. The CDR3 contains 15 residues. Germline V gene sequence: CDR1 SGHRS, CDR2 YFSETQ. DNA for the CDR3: TGCGCCAGCAGCTTGCCGGGAAACTCTGGAAACACCATATATTTT. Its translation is CASSLPGNSGNTIYF.

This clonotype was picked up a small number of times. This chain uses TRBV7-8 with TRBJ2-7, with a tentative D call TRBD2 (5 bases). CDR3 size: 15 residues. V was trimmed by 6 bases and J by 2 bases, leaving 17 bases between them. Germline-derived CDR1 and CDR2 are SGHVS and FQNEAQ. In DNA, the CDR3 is TGTGCCAGCAGGCCCACTGAGCGGAGTGCCTACGAGCAGTACTTC. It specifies CASRPTERSAYEQYF.

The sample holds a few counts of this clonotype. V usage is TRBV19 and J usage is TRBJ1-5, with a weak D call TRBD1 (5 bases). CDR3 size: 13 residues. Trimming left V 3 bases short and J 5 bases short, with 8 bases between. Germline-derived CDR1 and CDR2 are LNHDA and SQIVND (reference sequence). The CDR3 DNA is TGTGCCAGTAGTATGGGGGTTCATCAGCCCCAGCATTTT. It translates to CASSMGVHQPQHF.

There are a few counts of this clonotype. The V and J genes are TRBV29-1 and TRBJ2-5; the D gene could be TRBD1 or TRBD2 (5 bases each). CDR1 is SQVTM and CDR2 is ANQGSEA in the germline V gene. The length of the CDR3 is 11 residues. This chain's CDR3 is CSASRGETQYF. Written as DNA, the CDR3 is TGCAGTGCTTCGAGGGGAGAGACCCAGTACTTC.

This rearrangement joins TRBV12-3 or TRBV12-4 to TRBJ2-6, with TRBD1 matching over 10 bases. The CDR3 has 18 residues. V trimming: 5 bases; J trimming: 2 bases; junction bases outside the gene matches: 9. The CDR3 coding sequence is TGTGCCAGCAGTCCTGGGACAGGGGATTCGGCTGGGGCCAACGTCCTGACTTTC. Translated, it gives CASSPGTGDSAGANVLTF.

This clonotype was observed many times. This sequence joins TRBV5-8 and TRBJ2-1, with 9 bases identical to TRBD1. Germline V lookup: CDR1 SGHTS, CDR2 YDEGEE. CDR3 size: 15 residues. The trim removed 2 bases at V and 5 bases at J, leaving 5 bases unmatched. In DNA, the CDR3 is TGTGCCAGCAGCTTTGGGGACAGGGACCACAATGAGCAGTTCTTC. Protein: CASSFGDRDHNEQFF.

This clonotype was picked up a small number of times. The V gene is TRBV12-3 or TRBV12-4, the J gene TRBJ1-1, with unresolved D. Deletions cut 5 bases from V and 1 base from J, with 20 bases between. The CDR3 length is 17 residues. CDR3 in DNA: TGTGCCAGCAGTCCCCTCCTTCCCACGGGTCAGAACACTGAAGCTTTCTTT. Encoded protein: CASSPLLPTGQNTEAFF.

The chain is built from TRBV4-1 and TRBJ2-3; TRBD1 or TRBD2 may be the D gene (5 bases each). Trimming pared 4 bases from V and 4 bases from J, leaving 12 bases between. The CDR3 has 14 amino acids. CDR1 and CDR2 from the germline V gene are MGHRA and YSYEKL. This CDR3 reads CASSLLGTADTQYF. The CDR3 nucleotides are TGCGCCAGCAGCCTCCTGGGGACCGCAGATACGCAGTATTTT.

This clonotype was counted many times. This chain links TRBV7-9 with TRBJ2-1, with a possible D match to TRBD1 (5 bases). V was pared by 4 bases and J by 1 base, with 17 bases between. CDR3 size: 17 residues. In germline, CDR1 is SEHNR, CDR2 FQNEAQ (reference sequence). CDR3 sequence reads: CASSSRPGRESYNEQFF. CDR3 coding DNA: TGTGCCAGCAGCTCCCGTCCAGGGCGTGAATCCTACAATGAGCAGTTCTTC.

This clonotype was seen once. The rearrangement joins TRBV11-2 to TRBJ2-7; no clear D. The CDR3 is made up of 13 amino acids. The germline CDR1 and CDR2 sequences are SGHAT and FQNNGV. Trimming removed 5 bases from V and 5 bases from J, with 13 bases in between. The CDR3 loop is CASSMDRHHEQYF. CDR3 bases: TGTGCCAGCAGCATGGACCGTCACCACGAGCAGTACTTC.

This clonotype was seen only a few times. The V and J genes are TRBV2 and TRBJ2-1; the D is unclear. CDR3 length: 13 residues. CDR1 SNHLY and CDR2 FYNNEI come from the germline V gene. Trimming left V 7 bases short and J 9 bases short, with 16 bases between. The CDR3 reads CASTLARAGEQFF. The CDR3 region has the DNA TGTGCCAGCACCCTGGCTCGTGCCGGTGAGCAGTTCTTC.